This paragraph covers one T cell receptor (beta chain) sequence. The antigen is unknown. Between the trimmed V and J ends, which lost 6 bases and 3 bases, there was a span of 21 bases. CDR1 is MDHEN, CDR2 SYDVKM, per germline. This CDR3 comprises 17 residues. This sample was included in a study of T cell repertoires in cytomegalovirus infection. Overall study context: Newly reported HLA-C-restricted and thoroughly characterized HLA-B-restricted CMV epitopes were employed. Public TCR beta signature analysis indicated the presence of both CMV infection and matching HLA type.

TCRdb reprocessed the reads with MiXCR, giving one entry per CDR3 protein. The sample lists 300,000 to 400,000 distinct CDR3 sequences; about 29% were seen once. Notes on the study in general: Using cumulative public TCR beta family frequency, the authors identified those who carried CMV together with the relevant HLA. CMV-specific TCR beta clonotypes restricted by HLA-C dominated the ex vivo response.

The J gene is TRBJ1-5, the V gene TRBV28; possible D gene TRBD1, 6 bases. The source of this sequence is a human donor in good health (CMV status not recorded). Some clones in this sample may be carry-over from other donors' samples. The starting material was cultured PBMCs, obtained from culture after CMV antigen stimulation. The CDR3 spells CASSPYSGAIFNQPQHF. The CDR3 DNA reads TGTGCCAGCAGCCCCTACTCAGGGGCCATTTTCAATCAGCCCCAGCATTTT.